This TCR beta chain is from a study of T cell repertoires in ileal Crohn's disease. Study-wide background: The M6 sample came from neoterminal ileum during colonoscopy after surgery. Study observations and caveats: High-frequency clones were more common in sorted CD8 than CD4 cells. Active smokers at surgery had more clonal expansions than non-smokers.

On this clone: Its matching antigen is unknown.

V lost 2 bases and J lost 2, with 5 bases in between. CDR1 and CDR2 from the germline V gene are SGHRS and YFSETQ. The CDR3 spans 13 residues. The protocol was immunoSEQ multiplex PCR, while the TCRdb copy is restricted to in-frame clones and leaves out a portion. The table includes roughly 1,500 clones, 80% detected once. Noted time point: neoterminal ileum biopsy at postoperative endoscopy, about 6 months after surgery. The chain carries TRBV5-1 and TRBJ2-1; no clear D. The specimen sequenced was ileal tissue. This clonotype originated in an adult with Crohn's disease. The DNA for the CDR3 is TGCGCCAGCAGCTTCAGTCCCTACAATGAGCAGTTCTTC. It yields the protein CASSFSPYNEQFF.